This entry features one TCR beta chain sequence. The antigen remains unidentified. Time point denoted: sample taken at primary tumor resection. Unsorted whole RNA of tumor, nontumor lung or frozen PBMC was sequenced. Germline V lookup: CDR1 SGDLS, CDR2 YYNGEE. Trimming cost V 3 bases and J 1 base, with 13 bases left between them. The CDR3 is 15 residues long. These data come from a study of spatial heterogeneity in lung cancer. Turning to the study itself: The average count in raw reads for each unique TCR and UMI combination exceeded eight appearances.

A single record per CDR3 protein comes from TCRdb applying MiXCR to the 5' RACE reads. The sample records around 11,000 distinct CDR3 sequences, less than 4.5% being singletons. Study observations and caveats: At tumor resection, ubiquitous expanded TCRs were detected in blood more often than later.

The sample in question was PBMCs, obtained at surgery. The receptor was isolated from a female donor with early-stage non-small cell lung cancer. The rearrangement links TRBV9 to TRBJ2-5, with D tentatively TRBD1 (5 bases). This chain's CDR3 is CASSADSTGQETQYF. CDR3 nucleotides: TGTGCCAGCAGCGCTGACAGTACGGGCCAAGAGACCCAGTACTTC.